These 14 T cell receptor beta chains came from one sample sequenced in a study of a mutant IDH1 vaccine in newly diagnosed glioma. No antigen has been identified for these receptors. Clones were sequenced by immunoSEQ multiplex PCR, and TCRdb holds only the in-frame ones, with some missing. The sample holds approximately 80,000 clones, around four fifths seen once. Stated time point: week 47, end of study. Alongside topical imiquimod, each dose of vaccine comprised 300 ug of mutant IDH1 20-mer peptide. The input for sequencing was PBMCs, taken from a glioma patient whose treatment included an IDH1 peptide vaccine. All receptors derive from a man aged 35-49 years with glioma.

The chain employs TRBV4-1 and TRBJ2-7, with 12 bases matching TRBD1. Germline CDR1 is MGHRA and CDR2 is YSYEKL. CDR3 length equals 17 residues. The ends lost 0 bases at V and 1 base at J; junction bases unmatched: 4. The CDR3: CASSQERDRGLSYEQYF. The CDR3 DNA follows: TGCGCCAGCAGCCAAGAACGGGACAGGGGGCTTTCCTACGAGCAGTACTTC.

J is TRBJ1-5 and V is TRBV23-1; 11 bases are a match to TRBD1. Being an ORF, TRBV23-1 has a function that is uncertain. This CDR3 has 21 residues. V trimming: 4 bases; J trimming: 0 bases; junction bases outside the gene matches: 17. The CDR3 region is CASSPGQGDDGIPDSNQPQHF. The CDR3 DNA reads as TGCGCCAGCAGTCCGGGACAGGGGGATGACGGGATCCCAGATAGCAATCAGCCCCAGCATTTT.

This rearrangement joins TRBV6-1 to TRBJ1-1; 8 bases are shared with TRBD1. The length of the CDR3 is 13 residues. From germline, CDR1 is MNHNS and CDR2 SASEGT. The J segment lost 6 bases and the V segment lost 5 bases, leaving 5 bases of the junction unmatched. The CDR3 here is CASSPGQGAEAFF. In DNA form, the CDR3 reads TGTGCCAGCAGTCCCGGACAGGGCGCTGAAGCTTTCTTT.

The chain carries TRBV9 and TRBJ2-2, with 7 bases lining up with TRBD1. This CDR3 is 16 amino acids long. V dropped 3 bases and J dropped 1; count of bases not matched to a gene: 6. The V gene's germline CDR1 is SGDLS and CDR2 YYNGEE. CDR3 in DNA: TGTGCCAGCAGCGCCGGCAGGGGGTTGAACACCGGGGAGCTGTTTTTT. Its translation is CASSAGRGLNTGELFF.

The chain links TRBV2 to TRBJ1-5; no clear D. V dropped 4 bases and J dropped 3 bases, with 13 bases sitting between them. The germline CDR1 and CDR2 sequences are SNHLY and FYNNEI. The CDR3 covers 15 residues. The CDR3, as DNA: TGTGCCAGCAGTGGGGCGAGCGGAGTCAATCAGCCCCAGCATTTT. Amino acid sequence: CASSGASGVNQPQHF.

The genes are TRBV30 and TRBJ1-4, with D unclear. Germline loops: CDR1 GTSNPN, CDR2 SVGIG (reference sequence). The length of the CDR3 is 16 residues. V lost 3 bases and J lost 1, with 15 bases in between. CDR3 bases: TGTGCCTGGAGCGACCCGACCCGGCTAACTAATGAAAAACTGTTTTTT. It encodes CAWSDPTRLTNEKLFF.

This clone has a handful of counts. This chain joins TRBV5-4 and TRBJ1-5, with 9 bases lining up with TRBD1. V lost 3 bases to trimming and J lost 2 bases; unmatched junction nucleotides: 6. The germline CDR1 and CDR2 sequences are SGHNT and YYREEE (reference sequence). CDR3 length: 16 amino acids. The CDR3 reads CASSWTGAAGNQPQHF. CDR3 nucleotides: TGTGCCAGCAGCTGGACAGGGGCTGCGGGCAATCAGCCCCAGCATTTT.

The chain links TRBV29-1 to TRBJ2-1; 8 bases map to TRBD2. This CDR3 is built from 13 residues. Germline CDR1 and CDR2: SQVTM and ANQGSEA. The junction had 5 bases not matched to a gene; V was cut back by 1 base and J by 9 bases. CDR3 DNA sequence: TGCAGCGTTGAAGGGACTAGCAGGGTTGAGCAGTTCTTC. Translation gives CSVEGTSRVEQFF.

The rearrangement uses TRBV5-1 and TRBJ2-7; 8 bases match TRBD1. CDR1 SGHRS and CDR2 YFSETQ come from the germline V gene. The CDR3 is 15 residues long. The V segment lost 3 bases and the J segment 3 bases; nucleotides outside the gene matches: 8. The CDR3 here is CASSSNDRGGYEQYF. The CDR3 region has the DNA TGCGCCAGCAGCTCGAACGACAGGGGCGGCTACGAGCAGTACTTC.

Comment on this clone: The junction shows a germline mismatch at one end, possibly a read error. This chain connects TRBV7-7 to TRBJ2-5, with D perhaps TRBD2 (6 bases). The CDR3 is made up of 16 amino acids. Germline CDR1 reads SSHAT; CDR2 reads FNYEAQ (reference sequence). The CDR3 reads CASSLGKRANQETQYF. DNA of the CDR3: TGTGCTAGCAGCTTAGGCAAGCGGGCCAACCAAGAGACCCAGTACTTC.

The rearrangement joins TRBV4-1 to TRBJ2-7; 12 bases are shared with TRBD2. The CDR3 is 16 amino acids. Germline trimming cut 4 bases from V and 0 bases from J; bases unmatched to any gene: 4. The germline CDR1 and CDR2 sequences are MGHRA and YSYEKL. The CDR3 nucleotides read TGCGCCAGCAGCCCAAAACTAGCGGGGGGCTCCTACGAGCAGTACTTC. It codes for CASSPKLAGGSYEQYF.

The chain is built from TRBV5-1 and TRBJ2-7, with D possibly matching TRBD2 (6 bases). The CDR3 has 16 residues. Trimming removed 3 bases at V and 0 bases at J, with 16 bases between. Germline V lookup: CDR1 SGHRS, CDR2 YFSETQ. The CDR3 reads CASSSGDVGTSYEQYF. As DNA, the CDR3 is TGCGCCAGCAGCTCGGGGGATGTGGGGACCTCCTACGAGCAGTACTTC.

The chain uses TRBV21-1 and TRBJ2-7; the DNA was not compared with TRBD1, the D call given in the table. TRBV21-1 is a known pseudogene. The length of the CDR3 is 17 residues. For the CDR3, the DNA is TGTGCCAGCAGCAAAGAGGGCGACAGGGAGCGGTCCTACGAGCAGTACTTC. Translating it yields CASSKEGDRERSYEQYF.

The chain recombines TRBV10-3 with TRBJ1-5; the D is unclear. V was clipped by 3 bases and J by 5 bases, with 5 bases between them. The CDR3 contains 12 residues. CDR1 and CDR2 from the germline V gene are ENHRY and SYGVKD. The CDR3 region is CAISDGDQPQHF. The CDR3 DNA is TGTGCCATCAGTGACGGGGATCAGCCCCAGCATTTT.